These 4 T cell receptor beta chains came from one sample sequenced in a study of CD8+ T cells in alopecia areata. Treatment defined: oral pan-JAK inhibitor, 5-10 mg twice daily. The authors extracted RNA and reverse transcribed it into cDNA as the sequencing template. The protocol was immunoSEQ multiplex PCR, while the TCRdb copy is restricted to in-frame clones and leaves out a portion. The table includes under 250,000 clones, about 50% detected once. The sample consisted of CD4+ T cells sorted from blood, taken at week 4, from a patient treated with tofacitinib. All receptors derive from a human donor with alopecia areata.

A word on this clone: This sample also contains other DNA sequences that code for the same CDR3. The V call is TRBV29-1, the J call TRBJ1-1, with D unresolved. V gave up 7 bases and J gave up 2 bases, with 5 bases separating them. Germline assignment: CDR1 SQVTM and CDR2 ANQGSEA. The CDR3 runs 10 residues. The CDR3 region has the DNA TGCAGCGGGGAAAACACTGAAGCTTTCTTT. Protein: CSGENTEAFF.

This rearrangement joins TRBV29-1 to TRBJ1-2; 7 positions match TRBD1. Germline loops: CDR1 SQVTM, CDR2 ANQGSEA. Trimming cost V 1 base and J 8 bases; bases outside gene matches: 22. The CDR3 is made up of 18 amino acids. The CDR3 here is CSVEGKGAPGQHIAGYTF. The CDR3 bases are TGCAGCGTTGAAGGAAAAGGGGCGCCGGGACAGCATATCGCGGGCTACACCTTC.

V usage is TRBV7-9 and J usage is TRBJ2-3; D gene uncertain. Germline V CDR1 and CDR2: SEHNR, FQNEAQ (reference sequence). This CDR3 region has 12 residues. Deletions cut 8 bases from V and 3 bases from J, with 9 bases between. DNA of the CDR3: TGTGCCAGCTCAGGCTTGACAGATACGCAGTATTTT. Amino acid sequence: CASSGLTDTQYF.

The V gene is TRBV12-5, the J gene TRBJ2-1, with 11 bases fitting TRBD2. Losses at the gene ends were 0 bases for V and 8 bases for J; bases not matched to a gene: 9. The CDR3 sequence is 17 residues long. The germline V gene has CDR1 LGHNT and CDR2 FRNRAP. The CDR3 region has the DNA TGTGCTAGTGGTTTGGTAGGATTTCTAGCGGGGGGTGATGAGCAGTTCTTC. Its protein is CASGLVGFLAGGDEQFF.